A selection of T cell receptor beta chains follows, all from one sample in a study of T cell changes during pregnancy in multiple sclerosis. Here immunoSEQ multiplex PCR was the method, and the copy in TCRdb shows in-frame clones only, minus some. Among under 120,000 clones listed, approximately 90% were seen once. Sequenced material: peripheral blood, taken after pregnancy. These receptors all come from a female donor with multiple sclerosis, enrolled in a pregnancy study. CDR3s include the opening cysteine and the closing phenylalanine or tryptophan. The order of the fields is D gene, V gene, clone size, J gene, CDR3 protein, CDR3 DNA. The D gene is left open where the match is weak. Clone sizes are given selectively: once, few, many, or a class where the clone is expanded.

TRBD2	TRBV4-1	NA	TRBJ2-1	CASSQGRGLTSGGHNEQFF	TGCGCCAGCAGCCAAGGGAGGGGTCTAACTAGCGGGGGGCACAATGAGCAGTTCTTC
NA	TRBV15	NA	TRBJ1-5	CATSRDKGSNQPQHF	TGTGCCACCAGCAGAGATAAGGGGAGCAATCAGCCCCAGCATTTT
TRBD1	TRBV7-9	NA	TRBJ1-1	CASSTRQGNTEAFF	TGTGCCAGCAGCACCAGACAGGGGAACACTGAAGCTTTCTTT
TRBD1	TRBV7-9	NA	TRBJ1-3	CASSPRGQGGTGNTIYF	TGTGCCAGCAGCCCGAGGGGACAGGGAGGAACTGGAAACACCATATATTTT
TRBD2	TRBV7-7	NA	TRBJ2-3	CASSLGLAEDTQYF	TGTGCTAGCAGCTTAGGGCTAGCGGAAGATACGCAGTATTTT
NA	TRBV10-2	NA	TRBJ1-6	CASGDTYNSPLHF	TGCGCCAGCGGGGACACCTATAATTCACCCCTCCACTTT
NA	TRBV27	NA	TRBJ1-2	CASSQQGKDGYTF	TGTGCCAGCAGTCAACAGGGAAAGGATGGCTACACCTTC
NA	TRBV27	few	TRBJ1-1	CASSPRGGLKAFF	TGTGCCAGCAGTCCCCGCGGGGGTTTGAAAGCTTTCTTT
TRBD1	TRBV15	NA	TRBJ1-6	CAMTYRGRPYNSPLHF	TGTGCCATGACATACAGGGGGCGCCCCTATAATTCACCCCTCCACTTT
TRBD2	TRBV5-6	NA	TRBJ2-7	CASSFLSGTRYEQYF	TGTGCCAGCAGCTTTTTAAGCGGGACTCGATACGAGCAGTACTTC
TRBD2	TRBV7-6	NA	TRBJ2-3	CASSSGLAGVADTQYF	TGTGCCAGCAGCTCGGGACTAGCGGGGGTGGCAGATACGCAGTATTTT
NA	TRBV11-2	NA	TRBJ2-5	CASIHENQETQYF	TGTGCCAGCATCCACGAGAACCAAGAGACCCAGTACTTC
NA	TRBV28	NA	TRBJ1-1	CASSFGPTEAFF	TGTGCCAGCAGTTTTGGGCCGACTGAAGCTTTCTTT
TRBD1	TRBV6-1	NA	TRBJ1-4	CASSGGTGLKEKLFF	TGTGCCAGCAGTGGGGGGACAGGGTTGAAGGAAAAACTGTTTTTT
TRBD2	TRBV5-6	NA	TRBJ2-5	CASSLRATGLAAGTQYF	TGTGCCAGCAGCTTGAGGGCAACTGGACTAGCCGCTGGGACCCAGTACTTC
NA	TRBV11-2	NA	TRBJ1-1	CASSLKWGGSEEAFF	TGTGCCAGCAGCTTAAAATGGGGGGGGTCCGAGGAAGCTTTCTTT
NA	TRBV5-1	NA	TRBJ2-1	CASSLVFSGANEQFF	TGCGCCAGCAGCTTGGTTTTTTCAGGGGCAAATGAGCAGTTCTTC
TRBD1	TRBV18	NA	TRBJ1-4	CASSTRQGLNEKLFF	TGTGCCAGCTCAACCCGACAGGGGCTTAATGAAAAACTGTTTTTT
TRBD2	TRBV10-1	NA	TRBJ2-1	CASSGGRRGASSGEQFF	TGCGCCAGCAGTGGCGGTCGGCGGGGGGCTAGCTCCGGGGAGCAGTTCTTC
NA	TRBV5-6	NA	TRBJ2-1	CASSTGLISYNEQFF	TGTGCCAGCAGCACGGGACTGATCTCCTACAATGAGCAGTTCTTC
TRBD1	TRBV7-9	NA	TRBJ1-4	CASTFPGGGGPHEKLFF	TGTGCCAGCACCTTCCCAGGGGGCGGTGGTCCCCATGAAAAACTGTTTTTT
TRBD1	TRBV2	NA	TRBJ1-2	CASSDDRVDGYTF	TGTGCCAGCAGCGACGACAGGGTGGATGGCTACACCTTC
TRBD1	TRBV5-1	NA	TRBJ2-4	CASSWDRGVAKNIQYF	TGCGCCAGCAGCTGGGACAGGGGGGTAGCCAAAAACATTCAGTACTTC
TRBD2	TRBV7-9	NA	TRBJ2-5	CASSLVGRGPLTQYF	TGTGCCAGCAGCTTAGTGGGGAGGGGTCCCCTGACCCAGTACTTC
TRBD1	TRBV7-2	NA	TRBJ1-2	CASSRDRGNGRIRGYTF	TGTGCCAGCAGCCGAGACAGGGGGAATGGTCGCATTCGTGGCTACACCTTC
TRBD1	TRBV5-1	once	TRBJ1-1	CASSRDRIFEAFF	TGCGCCAGCAGCAGGGACAGGATCTTTGAAGCTTTCTTT
TRBD2	TRBV6-4	NA	TRBJ2-1	CASSRLGGGPSEQFF	TGTGCCAGCAGCCGACTGGGCGGGGGGCCGAGTGAGCAGTTCTTC
NA	TRBV7-3	NA	TRBJ1-6	CASSSGPGGSPLHF	TGTGCCAGCAGCTCAGGACCCGGAGGTTCACCCCTCCACTTT
NA	TRBV6-6	once	TRBJ2-7	CASRSASPYEQYF	TGTGCCAGCCGCTCCGCGAGTCCGTACGAGCAGTACTTC
TRBD1	TRBV5-1	NA	TRBJ1-2	CASSSGGQGYGYTF	TGCGCCAGCAGCTCCGGTGGACAGGGATATGGCTACACCTTC
TRBD1	TRBV6-1	NA	TRBJ1-3	CATQYGTAGNTIYF	TGTGCCACCCAATACGGGACAGCCGGAAACACCATATATTTT
NA	TRBV11-2	NA	TRBJ1-1	CASSLDQVFF	TGTGCCAGCAGCTTAGATCAGGTTTTCTTT
TRBD1	TRBV13	NA	TRBJ1-2	CASSLEGQALHNYGYTF	TGTGCCAGCAGCTTAGAGGGACAGGCACTTCATAACTATGGCTACACCTTC
TRBD1	TRBV5-4	NA	TRBJ2-5	CASSSPGQGPGETQYF	TGTGCCAGCAGCTCACCGGGACAGGGGCCTGGGGAGACCCAGTACTTC
NA	TRBV7-3	NA	TRBJ2-6	CASSFGTAGANVLTF	TGTGCCAGCAGCTTCGGGACTGCTGGGGCCAACGTCCTGACTTTC